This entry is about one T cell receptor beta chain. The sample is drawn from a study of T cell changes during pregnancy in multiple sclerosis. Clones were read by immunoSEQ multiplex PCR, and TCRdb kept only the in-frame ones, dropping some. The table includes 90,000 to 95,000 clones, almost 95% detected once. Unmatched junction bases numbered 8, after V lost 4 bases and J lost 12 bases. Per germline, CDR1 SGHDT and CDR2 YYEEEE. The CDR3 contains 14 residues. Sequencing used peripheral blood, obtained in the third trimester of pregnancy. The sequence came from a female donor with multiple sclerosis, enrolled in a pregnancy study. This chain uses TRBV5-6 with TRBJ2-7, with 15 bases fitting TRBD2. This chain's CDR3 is CASSGGLAGGPGYF. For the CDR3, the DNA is TGTGCCAGCAGCGGAGGACTAGCGGGAGGGCCCGGGTACTTC.